These 5 T cell receptor beta chains originate from one sample sequenced in a study of shared clonotypes between healthy human individuals. Generated by immunoSEQ multiplex PCR, the TCRdb table keeps only in-frame clones and is missing some. The repertoire holds 70,000 to 95,000 clones, with over 55% as singletons. The sequenced material came from memory CD8+ T cells sorted from blood. Specified subset: CD45RO+ cells pooled with CCR7-negative TemRA cells. The receptors were gathered from a man between 25 and 39 years old in good health.

This chain connects TRBV19 to TRBJ1-5, with D uncertain. Trimming removed 7 bases at V and 1 base at J, with 11 bases between. Germline CDR1 LNHDA, CDR2 SQIVND (reference sequence). The CDR3 covers 14 residues. This CDR3 reads CASTRRNSNQPQHF. CDR3 DNA: TGTGCCAGTACCCGCAGGAACAGCAATCAGCCCCAGCATTTT.

The rearrangement uses TRBV6-6 and TRBJ2-1; D ambiguous. Deletions cut 2 bases from V and 9 bases from J, with 8 bases between. The CDR3 has 12 residues. Per germline, CDR1 MNHNY and CDR2 SVGAGI (reference sequence). The DNA of the CDR3 is TGTGCCAGCAGTTACGCCTCAAGTGAGCAGTTCTTC. Protein product: CASSYASSEQFF.

This chain links TRBV29-1 with TRBJ2-1; the D call may be TRBD1 or TRBD2 (5 bases each). This CDR3 has 13 residues. With 8 bases removed from V and 2 bases from J, the gap between germline ends came to 13 bases. The germline CDR1 and CDR2 sequences are SQVTM and ANQGSEA. The DNA for the CDR3 is TGCAGCTACCGGGACGGGACCTACAATGAGCAGTTCTTC. It translates to CSYRDGTYNEQFF.

The chain is built from TRBV25-1 and TRBJ2-7; 9 bases are shared with TRBD1. The CDR3 is made up of 16 amino acids. Germline V lookup: CDR1 MGHDK, CDR2 SYGVNS. With 2 bases clipped from V and 6 bases from J, the junction kept 11 bases outside the gene matches. The CDR3 loop is CASSEEVRDRASEQYF. CDR3 coding DNA: TGTGCCAGCAGTGAAGAGGTCCGGGACAGGGCGAGCGAGCAGTACTTC.

This clone was counted many times. The genes are TRBV11-3 and TRBJ2-3, with 13 bases identical to TRBD2. V lost 0 bases to trimming and J lost 8 bases; unmatched junction nucleotides: 2. The CDR3 sequence is 15 residues long. Per the germline V gene, CDR1 is SGHNT and CDR2 is YENEEA. The CDR3: CASSLDRTSGSTQYF. CDR3 nucleotides: TGTGCCAGCAGCTTAGACCGGACTAGCGGGAGTACGCAGTATTTT.